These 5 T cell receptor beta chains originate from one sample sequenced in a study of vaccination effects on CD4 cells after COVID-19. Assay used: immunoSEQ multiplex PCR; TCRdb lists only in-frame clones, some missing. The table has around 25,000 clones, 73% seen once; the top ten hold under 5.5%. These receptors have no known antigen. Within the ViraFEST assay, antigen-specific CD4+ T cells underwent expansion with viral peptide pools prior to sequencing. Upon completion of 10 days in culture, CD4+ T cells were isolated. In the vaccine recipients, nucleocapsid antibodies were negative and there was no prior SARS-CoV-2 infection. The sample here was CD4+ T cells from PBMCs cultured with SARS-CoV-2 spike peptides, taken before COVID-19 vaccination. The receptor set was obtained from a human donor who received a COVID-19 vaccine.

The CDR3 DNA follows: TGTGCCAGCAGTTCCCCTACTAGCGGGAGAACCTCCGAGCAGTACTTC. Protein sequence: CASSSPTSGRTSEQYF. This chain connects TRBV6-5 to TRBJ2-7; 11 nucleotides line up with TRBD2. Germline CDR1 MNHEY, CDR2 SVGAGI. This CDR3 contains 16 residues. The V segment lost 4 bases and the J segment 6 bases; nucleotides outside the gene matches: 11.

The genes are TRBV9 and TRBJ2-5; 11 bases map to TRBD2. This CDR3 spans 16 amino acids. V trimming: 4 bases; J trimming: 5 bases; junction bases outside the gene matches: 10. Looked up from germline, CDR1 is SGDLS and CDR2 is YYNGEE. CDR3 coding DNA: TGTGCCAGCAGCCCCCGTAGACTAGCGGGGAGCGAGACCCAGTACTTC. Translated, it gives CASSPRRLAGSETQYF.

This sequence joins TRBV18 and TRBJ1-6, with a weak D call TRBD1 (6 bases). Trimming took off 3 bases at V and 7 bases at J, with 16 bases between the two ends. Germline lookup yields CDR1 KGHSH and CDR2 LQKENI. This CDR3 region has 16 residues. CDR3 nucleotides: TGTGCCAGCTCACCGTCCCACGGACAGTTGAATTCACCCCTCCACTTT. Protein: CASSPSHGQLNSPLHF. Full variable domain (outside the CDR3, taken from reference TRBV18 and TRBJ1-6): NAGVMQNPRHLVRRRGQEARLRCSPMKGHSHVYWYRQLPEEGLKFMVYLQKENIIDESGMPKERFSAEFPKEGPSILRIQQVVRGDSAAYFCASSPSHGQLNSPLHFGNGTRLTVT.

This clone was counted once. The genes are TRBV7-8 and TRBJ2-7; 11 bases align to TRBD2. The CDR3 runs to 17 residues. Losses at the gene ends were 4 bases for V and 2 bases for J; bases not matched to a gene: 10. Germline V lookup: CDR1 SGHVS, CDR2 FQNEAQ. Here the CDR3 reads CASSSARRLAGTYEQYF. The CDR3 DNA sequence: TGTGCCAGCAGCTCCGCCCGGCGACTAGCGGGGACCTACGAGCAGTACTTC.

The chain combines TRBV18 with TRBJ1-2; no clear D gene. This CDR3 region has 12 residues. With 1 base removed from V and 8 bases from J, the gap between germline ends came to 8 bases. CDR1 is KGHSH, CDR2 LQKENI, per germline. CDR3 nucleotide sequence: TGTGCCAGCTCACCACAGGGAAAAGGCTACACCTTC. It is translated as CASSPQGKGYTF.